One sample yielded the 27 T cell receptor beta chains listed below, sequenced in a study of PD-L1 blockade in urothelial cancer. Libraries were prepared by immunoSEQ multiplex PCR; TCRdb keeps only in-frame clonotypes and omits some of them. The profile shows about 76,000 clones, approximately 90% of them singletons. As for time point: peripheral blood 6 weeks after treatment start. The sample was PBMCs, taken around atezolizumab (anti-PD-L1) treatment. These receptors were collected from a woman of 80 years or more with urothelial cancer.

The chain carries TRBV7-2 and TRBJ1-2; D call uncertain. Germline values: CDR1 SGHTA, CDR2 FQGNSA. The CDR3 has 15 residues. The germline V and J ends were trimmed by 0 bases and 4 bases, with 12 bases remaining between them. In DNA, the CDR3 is TGTGCCAGCAGCTTAGCGCAGGCCAGATTCTATGGCTACACCTTC. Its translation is CASSLAQARFYGYTF.

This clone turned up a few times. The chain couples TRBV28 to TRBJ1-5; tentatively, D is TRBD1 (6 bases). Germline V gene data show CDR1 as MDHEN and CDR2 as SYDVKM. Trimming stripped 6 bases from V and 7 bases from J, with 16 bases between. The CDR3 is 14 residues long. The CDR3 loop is CASRVTGILQPQHF. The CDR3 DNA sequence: TGTGCCAGCAGGGTTACAGGGATCTTACAGCCCCAGCATTTT.

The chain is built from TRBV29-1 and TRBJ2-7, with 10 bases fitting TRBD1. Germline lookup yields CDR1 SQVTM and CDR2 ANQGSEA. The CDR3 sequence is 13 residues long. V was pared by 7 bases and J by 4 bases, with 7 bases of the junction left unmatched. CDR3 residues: CSAGQGVIYEQYF. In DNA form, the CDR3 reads TGCAGCGCCGGACAGGGGGTTATTTACGAGCAGTACTTC.

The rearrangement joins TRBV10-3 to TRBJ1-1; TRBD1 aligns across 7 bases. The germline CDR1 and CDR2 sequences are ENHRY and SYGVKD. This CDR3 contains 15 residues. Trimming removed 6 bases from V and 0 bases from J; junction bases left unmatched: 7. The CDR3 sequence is CAISETQGLNTEAFF. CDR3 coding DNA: TGTGCCATCAGCGAGACACAGGGGTTGAACACTGAAGCTTTCTTT.

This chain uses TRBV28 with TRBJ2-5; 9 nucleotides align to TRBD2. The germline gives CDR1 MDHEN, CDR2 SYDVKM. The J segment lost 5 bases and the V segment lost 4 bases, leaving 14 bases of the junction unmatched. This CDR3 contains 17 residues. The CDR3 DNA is TGTGCCAGCAGTTCCGCAGAGGGGGCGGGGGGGCTGGAGACCCAGTACTTC. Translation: CASSSAEGAGGLETQYF.

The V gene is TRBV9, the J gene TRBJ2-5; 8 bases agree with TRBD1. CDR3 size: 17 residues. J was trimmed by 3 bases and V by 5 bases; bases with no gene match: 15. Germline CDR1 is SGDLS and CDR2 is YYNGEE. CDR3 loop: CASSYRQGTLREETQYF. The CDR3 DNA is TGTGCCAGCAGTTATAGACAGGGGACTCTCCGGGAAGAGACCCAGTACTTC.

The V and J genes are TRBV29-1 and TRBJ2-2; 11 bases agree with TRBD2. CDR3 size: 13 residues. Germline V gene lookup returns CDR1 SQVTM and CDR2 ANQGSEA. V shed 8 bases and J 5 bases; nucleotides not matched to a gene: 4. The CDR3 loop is CSLRTSGTGELFF. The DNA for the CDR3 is TGCAGCCTTAGGACTAGCGGGACCGGGGAGCTGTTTTTT.

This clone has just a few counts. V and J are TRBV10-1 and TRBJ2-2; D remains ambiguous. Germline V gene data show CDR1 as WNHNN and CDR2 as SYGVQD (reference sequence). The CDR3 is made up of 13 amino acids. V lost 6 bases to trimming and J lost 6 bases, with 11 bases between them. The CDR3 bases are TGCGCCAGCAGAACAACATCCGCCGGGGAGCTGTTTTTT. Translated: CASRTTSAGELFF.

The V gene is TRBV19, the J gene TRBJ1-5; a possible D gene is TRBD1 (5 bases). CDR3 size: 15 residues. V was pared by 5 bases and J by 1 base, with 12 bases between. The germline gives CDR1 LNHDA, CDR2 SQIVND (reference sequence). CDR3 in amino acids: CASSGEGRSNQPQHF. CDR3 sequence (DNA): TGTGCCAGTAGTGGGGAGGGGCGCAGCAATCAGCCCCAGCATTTT.

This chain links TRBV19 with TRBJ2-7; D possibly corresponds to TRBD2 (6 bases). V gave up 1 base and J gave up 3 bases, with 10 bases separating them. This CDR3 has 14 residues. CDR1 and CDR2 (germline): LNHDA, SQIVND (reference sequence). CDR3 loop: CASSIVAGNYEQYF. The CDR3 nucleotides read TGTGCCAGTAGTATAGTTGCGGGGAACTACGAGCAGTACTTC. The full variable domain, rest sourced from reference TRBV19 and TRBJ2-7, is DGGITQSPKYLFRKEGQNVTLSCEQNLNHDAMYWYRQDPGQGLRLIYYSQIVNDFQKGDIAEGYSVSREKKESFPLTVTSAQKNPTAFYLCASSIVAGNYEQYFGPGTRLTVT.

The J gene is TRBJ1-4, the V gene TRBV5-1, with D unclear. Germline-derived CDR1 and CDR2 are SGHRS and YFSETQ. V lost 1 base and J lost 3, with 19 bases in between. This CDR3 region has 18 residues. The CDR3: CASSLRINSGNANEKLFF. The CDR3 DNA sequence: TGCGCCAGCAGCTTGAGAATTAACTCAGGCAACGCTAATGAAAAACTGTTTTTT.

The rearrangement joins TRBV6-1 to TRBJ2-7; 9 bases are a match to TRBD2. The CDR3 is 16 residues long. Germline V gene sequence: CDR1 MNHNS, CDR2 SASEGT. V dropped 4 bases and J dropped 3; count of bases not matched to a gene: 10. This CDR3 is CASSVVIAGDGYEQYF. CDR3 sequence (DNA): TGTGCCAGCAGTGTAGTGATAGCGGGAGATGGCTACGAGCAGTACTTC.

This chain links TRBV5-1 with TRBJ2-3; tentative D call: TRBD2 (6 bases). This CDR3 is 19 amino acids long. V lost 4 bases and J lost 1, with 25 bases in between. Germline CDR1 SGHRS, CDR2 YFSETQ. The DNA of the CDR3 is TGCGCCAGCAGCCGCCTGGGTCGCTCCGGGACTCAACGCACAGATACGCAGTATTTT. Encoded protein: CASSRLGRSGTQRTDTQYF.

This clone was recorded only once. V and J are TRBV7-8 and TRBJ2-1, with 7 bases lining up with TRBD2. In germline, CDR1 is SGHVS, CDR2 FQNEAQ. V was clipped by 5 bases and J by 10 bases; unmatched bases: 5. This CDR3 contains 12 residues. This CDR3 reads CASSIPGGEQFF. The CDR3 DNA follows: TGTGCCAGCAGCATCCCCGGGGGGGAGCAGTTCTTC.

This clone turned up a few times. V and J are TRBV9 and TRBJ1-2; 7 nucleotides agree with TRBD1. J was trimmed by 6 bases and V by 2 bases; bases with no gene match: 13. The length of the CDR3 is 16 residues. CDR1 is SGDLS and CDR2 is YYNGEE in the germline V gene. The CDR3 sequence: CASSVGPDRDTHGYTF. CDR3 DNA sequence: TGTGCCAGCAGCGTTGGACCAGACAGGGACACCCATGGCTACACCTTC. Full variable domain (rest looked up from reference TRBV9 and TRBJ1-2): DSGVTQTPKHLITATGQRVTLRCSPRSGDLSVYWYQQSLDQGLQFLIQYYNGEERAKGNILERFSAQQFPDLHSELNLSSLELGDSALYFCASSVGPDRDTHGYTFGSGTRLTVV.

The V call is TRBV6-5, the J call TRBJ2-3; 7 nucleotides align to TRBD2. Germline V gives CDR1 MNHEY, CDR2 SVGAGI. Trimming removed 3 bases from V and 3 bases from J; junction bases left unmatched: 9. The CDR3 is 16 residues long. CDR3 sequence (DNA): TGTGCCAGCAGTTATCTCGCGGGAGCTTTGACAGATACGCAGTATTTT. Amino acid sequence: CASSYLAGALTDTQYF.

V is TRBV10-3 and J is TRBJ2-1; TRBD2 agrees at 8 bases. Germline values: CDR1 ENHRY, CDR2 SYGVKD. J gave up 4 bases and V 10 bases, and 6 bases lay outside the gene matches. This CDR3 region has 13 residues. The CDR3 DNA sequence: TGTGCCACCCGGGAGGGCCTTTACAATGAGCAGTTCTTC. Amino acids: CATREGLYNEQFF.

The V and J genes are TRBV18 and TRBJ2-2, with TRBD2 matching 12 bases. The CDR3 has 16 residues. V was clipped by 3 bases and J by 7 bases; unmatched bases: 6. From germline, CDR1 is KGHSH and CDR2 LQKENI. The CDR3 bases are TGTGCCAGCTCACCGCGACTAGCGGGAGTGGTCGGGGAGCTGTTTTTT. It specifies CASSPRLAGVVGELFF.

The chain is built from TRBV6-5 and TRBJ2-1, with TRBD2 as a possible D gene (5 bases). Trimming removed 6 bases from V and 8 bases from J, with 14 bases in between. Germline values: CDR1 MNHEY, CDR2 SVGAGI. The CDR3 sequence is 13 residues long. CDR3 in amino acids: CASRTGLGHEQFF. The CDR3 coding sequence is TGTGCCAGCAGAACGGGGTTGGGCCATGAGCAGTTCTTC.

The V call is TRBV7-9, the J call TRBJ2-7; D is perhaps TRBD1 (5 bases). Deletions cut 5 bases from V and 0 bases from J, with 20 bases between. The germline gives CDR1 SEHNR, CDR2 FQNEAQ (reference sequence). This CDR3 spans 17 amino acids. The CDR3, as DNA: TGTGCCAGCAGCGAAGGGGTTCAAGTCGCAAGCTCCTACGAGCAGTACTTC. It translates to CASSEGVQVASSYEQYF.

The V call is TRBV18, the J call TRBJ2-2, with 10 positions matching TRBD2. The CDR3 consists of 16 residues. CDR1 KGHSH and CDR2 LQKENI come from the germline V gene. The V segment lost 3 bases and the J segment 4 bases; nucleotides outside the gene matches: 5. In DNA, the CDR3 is TGTGCCAGCTCACCTAGCGGGGGGCGCGTCACCGGGGAGCTGTTTTTT. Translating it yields CASSPSGGRVTGELFF.

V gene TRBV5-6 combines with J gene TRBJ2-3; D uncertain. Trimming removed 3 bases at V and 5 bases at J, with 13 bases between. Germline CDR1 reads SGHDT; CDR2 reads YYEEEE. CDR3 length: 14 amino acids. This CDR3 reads CASSSTLMRDTQYF. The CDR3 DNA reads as TGTGCCAGCAGCTCTACCCTCATGCGAGATACGCAGTATTTT.

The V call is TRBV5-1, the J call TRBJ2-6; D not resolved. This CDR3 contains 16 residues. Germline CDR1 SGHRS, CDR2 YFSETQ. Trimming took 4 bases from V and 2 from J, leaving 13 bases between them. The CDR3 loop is CASSPGRSTGANVLTF. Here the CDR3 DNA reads TGCGCCAGCAGCCCCGGTCGAAGCACTGGGGCCAACGTCCTGACTTTC.

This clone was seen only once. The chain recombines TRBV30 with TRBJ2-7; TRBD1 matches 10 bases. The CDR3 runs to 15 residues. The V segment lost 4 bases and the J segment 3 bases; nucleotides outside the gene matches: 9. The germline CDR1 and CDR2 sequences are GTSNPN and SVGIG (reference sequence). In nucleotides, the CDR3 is TGTGCCTGGAAAAGGGGGACAGGGGCAAACTACGAGCAGTACTTC. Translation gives CAWKRGTGANYEQYF.

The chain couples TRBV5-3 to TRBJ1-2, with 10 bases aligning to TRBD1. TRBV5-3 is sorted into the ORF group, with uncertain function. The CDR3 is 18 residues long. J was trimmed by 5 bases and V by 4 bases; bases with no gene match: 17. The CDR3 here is CARSRFERQGAEKYGYTF. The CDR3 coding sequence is TGTGCCAGAAGCCGCTTCGAAAGACAGGGGGCCGAAAAATATGGCTACACCTTC.

The CDR3 DNA reads TGTGCCAGCAGTTACACCGGACAGGGCTGGGAGCAGTACTTC. Translating it yields CASSYTGQGWEQYF. V gene TRBV6-5 combines with J gene TRBJ2-7; 8 nucleotides align to TRBD1. The CDR3 contains 14 residues. From germline, CDR1 is MNHEY and CDR2 SVGAGI. V lost 2 bases and J lost 7; bases outside the gene matches: 7.

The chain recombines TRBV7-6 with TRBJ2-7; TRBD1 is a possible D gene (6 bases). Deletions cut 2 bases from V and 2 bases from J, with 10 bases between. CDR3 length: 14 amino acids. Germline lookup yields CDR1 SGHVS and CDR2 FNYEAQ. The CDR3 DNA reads TGTGCCAGCAGCTTATCCAGGGGCCCCTACGAGCAGTACTTC. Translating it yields CASSLSRGPYEQYF.